The T cell receptor beta chain described here comes from a study of lymphopenia after photon versus proton radiotherapy. Study results and caveats: In patients who died, overall survival fell as post-nadir TCR diversity dropped more. Better survival with proton therapy was suggested as possible, not demonstrated. After lymphocyte nadir, photon-treated repertoires showed oligoclonal expansion, especially CD8+ Temra.

V was pared by 4 bases and J by 0 bases, with 13 bases between. The CDR3 loop spans 15 amino acids. Germline V lookup: CDR1 MNHNS, CDR2 SASEGT. In the case of this clone: Its antigen remains unidentified.

Here immunoSEQ multiplex PCR was the method, and the copy in TCRdb shows in-frame clones only, minus some. Of about 70,000 clones detected, around 93% appear once; the ten largest clones hold roughly 2.3%. The V and J genes are TRBV6-1 and TRBJ2-7; D possibly corresponds to TRBD1 (6 bases). Specimen: peripheral blood, collected from a patient treated with photon-based radiotherapy. The receptor was isolated from a woman in her forties with cholangiocarcinoma. Here the CDR3 reads CASSVDRISSYEQYF. The CDR3 nucleotides read TGTGCCAGCAGTGTTGACAGGATCTCCTCCTACGAGCAGTACTTC.